The present T cell receptor (beta chain) was sequenced within a study of response to subunit inactivated influenza vaccine (dated by TCRdb to between 2018 and 2020). Regarding the research as a whole: Deep quantitative profiling of the T cell receptor repertoire was used in the study to follow responses to a trivalent subunit inactivated influenza vaccine. Broad study findings and their caveats: The authors proposed that each seasonal influenza vaccination may bring in only a limited number of new T cells.

The library was obtained by RT-PCR. The reads were generated on an Illumina HiSeq 2500. The public reads were reprocessed in TCRdb via fastp at Q25 and MiXCR, keeping in-frame beta chains. One record per CDR3 amino acid sequence lists the most common genes and DNA. The sample data list roughly 670,000 distinct CDR3 sequences, and approximately 14% of these were observed just once. The ten top clones hold 7.6% of the sample. For CDR1 and CDR2, the germline V gene (reference sequence) lists DFQATT and SNEGSKA. For this chain, trimming is 1 base at the V end and 2 bases at the J end, and the number of junction bases without a gene match is 1. Including the terminal cysteine and phenylalanine, the CDR3 comprises 13 residues. Only the CDR3 DNA stays, 39 bases, in frame from base 1. This clonotype showed up many times. It lacks a known antigen. Qualities for individual bases were not recorded, and no much larger clone is one base off.

In this chain, TRBV20-1 is recombined with TRBJ2-7, with 8 junctional bases fitting TRBD2. This TCR was sampled from a man aged 45-65 years who received an inactivated influenza vaccine. Donor details come from another sample of the same person, matched by shared clones. Here the sequenced sample was PBMCs from blood, taken 14 to 15 days before vaccination. CDR3 loop: CSARVAGPYEQYF. The sequenced DNA is TGCAGTGCTAGAGTAGCGGGACCCTACGAGCAGTACTTC.